The next 7 T cell receptor beta chains were all read from a single sample in a study of chemoradiotherapy in HPV16-positive cancers. Only in-frame clones appear in the TCRdb table, and some are missing; sequencing was by immunoSEQ multiplex PCR. The sample lists under 10,000 clones; roughly 91% were seen once. Sample: blood, taken from a patient who underwent chemoradiotherapy. The source is a human donor with HPV-associated anogenital cancer.

This clone has a single count. CDR3 in DNA: TGCGCCAGCAGTCAAGAACAGCGGAGCTCCTATAATTCACCCCTCCACTTT. Its translation: CASSQEQRSSYNSPLHF. This rearrangement joins TRBV23-1 to TRBJ1-6, with D hard to call. TRBV23-1 is an open reading frame whose function is uncertain. The CDR3 contains 17 residues. The V and J ends lost 2 bases and 0 bases respectively, with 11 bases between them.

The rearrangement links TRBV19 to TRBJ1-1; the match to TRBD1 covers 9 bases. This CDR3 has 16 residues. Germline CDR1 LNHDA, CDR2 SQIVND (reference sequence). Trimming at V came to 1 base and at J to 6 bases, leaving 9 bases not matched to a gene. The CDR3 loop is CASSIAGQGSISEAFF. CDR3 bases: TGTGCCAGTAGTATAGCGGGACAGGGATCAATTTCTGAAGCTTTCTTT.

The chain is built from TRBV19 and TRBJ2-3; perhaps D is TRBD1 or TRBD2 (5 bases each). V was cut by 7 bases and J by 2 bases, with 19 bases left in between. Germline V lookup: CDR1 LNHDA, CDR2 SQIVND (reference sequence). This CDR3 has 16 residues. The CDR3 here is CASKNAGTRNTDTQYF. Here the CDR3 DNA reads TGTGCCAGTAAAAATGCCGGGACGAGAAACACAGATACGCAGTATTTT.

This clone was recorded only once. This chain connects TRBV7-9 to TRBJ1-4; D is uncertain. In germline, CDR1 is SEHNR, CDR2 FQNEAQ (reference sequence). Trimming shortened V by 3 bases and J by 1 base, and 3 bases separated the two germline ends. The CDR3 totals 13 residues. The CDR3 reads CASSLITNEKLFF. The CDR3 DNA follows: TGTGCCAGCAGCTTGATAACTAATGAAAAACTGTTTTTT.

This chain joins TRBV4-1 and TRBJ1-4, with D maybe TRBD1 (6 bases). This CDR3 is 19 amino acids long. Per the germline V gene, CDR1 is MGHRA and CDR2 is YSYEKL. Deletions cut 0 bases from V and 5 bases from J, with 22 bases between. This CDR3 reads CASSQDGTRPSSPNEKLFF. CDR3 DNA: TGCGCCAGCAGCCAAGATGGGACACGCCCTTCGAGCCCAAATGAAAAACTGTTTTTT.

The chain links TRBV5-1 to TRBJ2-1; D perhaps matches TRBD2 (7 bases). Germline V gene lookup returns CDR1 SGHRS and CDR2 YFSETQ. CDR3 length equals 15 residues. The ends were cut back, 2 bases at V and 2 bases at J, with 11 bases in the middle. CDR3 in amino acids: CASSLREGAYNEQFF. As DNA, the CDR3 is TGCGCCAGCAGCTTAAGGGAGGGGGCCTACAATGAGCAGTTCTTC.

The genes are TRBV30 and TRBJ1-2, with TRBD1 as a possible D gene (5 bases). The CDR3 totals 13 residues. The germline V gene encodes CDR1 GTSNPN and CDR2 SVGIG (reference sequence). Trimming took off 2 bases at V and 8 bases at J, with 15 bases between the two ends. CDR3 loop: CAWSMPGTRGYTF. In DNA form, the CDR3 reads TGTGCCTGGAGTATGCCCGGGACCCGGGGCTACACCTTC.